These 6 T cell receptor beta chains were sequenced from one sample in a study of blood T cells in healthy people across ages. For the second PCR, which ran for about 7 to 11 cycles, a sample-barcoded 5' primer and a J-beta primer mix were used. TCRdb redid the calling of the 5' RACE reads with MiXCR, one entry per CDR3 protein. The table has more than 750,000 distinct CDR3 sequences, about 28% seen once. These data were also filed under a second study, of T cells of mothers and their children.

The sequencing input was blood. The origin of the receptors is a woman in her thirties or forties in good health.

CDR3 sequence reads: CASSLDINLAGANVLTF. The CDR3 DNA sequence: TGCGCCAGCAGCTTGGACATCAACCTCGCGGGGGCCAACGTCCTGACTTTC. V usage is TRBV5-1 and J usage is TRBJ2-6; unclear D gene. V was trimmed by 0 bases and J by 4 bases, leaving 14 bases between them. Germline V gene lookup returns CDR1 SGHRS and CDR2 YFSETQ. This CDR3 contains 17 residues. Using reference TRBV5-1 and TRBJ2-6 for the parts outside the CDR3, the full variable domain is KAGVTQTPRYLIKTRGQQVTLSCSPISGHRSVSWYQQTPGQGLQFLFEYFSETQRNKGNFPGRFSGRQFSNSRSEMNVSTLELGDSALYLCASSLDINLAGANVLTFGAGSRLTVL.

With respect to this clonotype: The DNA is omitted, as the CDR3 cannot be located on it reliably, and the CDR3 follows TCRdb's listing. The chain links TRBV6-6 to TRBJ1-2; TRBD1, the D gene given by the table, was not confirmed from the DNA. The CDR3 spans 15 residues, counting both ends. Germline assignment: CDR1 MNHNY and CDR2 SVGAGI (reference sequence). The CDR3 reads CASSTSGQGARGYTF.

This clonotype has ten or more counts. Here the CDR3 DNA reads TGTGCCAGCAGCCCCCGGGCCGGATCCTACGAGCAGTACTTC. This gives the protein CASSPRAGSYEQYF. The chain recombines TRBV4-2 with TRBJ2-7, with D unclear. V lost 4 bases to trimming and J lost 1 base, with 11 bases between them. Per the germline V gene, CDR1 is LGHNA and CDR2 is YNFKEQ. CDR3 size: 14 residues.

This chain connects TRBV7-2 to TRBJ2-2; 8 nucleotides agree with TRBD1. Trimming cost V 5 bases and J 3 bases; bases outside gene matches: 14. This CDR3 region has 18 residues. Looked up from germline, CDR1 is SGHTA and CDR2 is FQGNSA. The CDR3 region has the DNA TGTGCCAGCAGCGTGCGGGACAGGAAATTCGCTGACACCGGGGAGCTGTTTTTT. This translates into CASSVRDRKFADTGELFF.

This clonotype has ten or more counts. This CDR3 is CASTRTSGGPGETQYF. The CDR3 nucleotides read TGTGCCAGCACCCGGACTAGCGGGGGGCCGGGGGAGACCCAGTACTTC. The rearrangement links TRBV11-2 to TRBJ2-5, with 14 bases matching TRBD2. Germline values: CDR1 SGHAT, CDR2 FQNNGV. This CDR3 is built from 16 residues. Trimming took 7 bases from V and 5 from J; bases not matched to a gene: 9.

V and J are TRBV5-1 and TRBJ1-3; D possibly corresponds to TRBD1 (5 bases). CDR1 is SGHRS and CDR2 is YFSETQ in the germline V gene. CDR3 length: 15 residues. V lost 1 base, J lost 0 bases, and 8 bases lay in between. Here the CDR3 reads CASSLWDPSGNTIYF. CDR3 bases: TGCGCCAGCAGCTTGTGGGACCCCTCTGGAAACACCATATATTTT.